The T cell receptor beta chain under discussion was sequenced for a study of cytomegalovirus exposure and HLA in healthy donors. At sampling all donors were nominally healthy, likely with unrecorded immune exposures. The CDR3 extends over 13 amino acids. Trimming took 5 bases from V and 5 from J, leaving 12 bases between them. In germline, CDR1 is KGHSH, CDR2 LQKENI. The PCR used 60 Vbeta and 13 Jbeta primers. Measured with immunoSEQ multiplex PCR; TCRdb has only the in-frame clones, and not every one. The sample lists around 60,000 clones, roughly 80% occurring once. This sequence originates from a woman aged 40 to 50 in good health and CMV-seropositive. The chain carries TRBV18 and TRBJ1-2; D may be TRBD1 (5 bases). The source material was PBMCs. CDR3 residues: CASSSRDSYGYTF. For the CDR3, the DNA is TGTGCCAGCTCATCCCGGGACTCATATGGCTACACCTTC. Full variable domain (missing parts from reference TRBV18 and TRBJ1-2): NAGVMQNPRHLVRRRGQEARLRCSPMKGHSHVYWYRQLPEEGLKFMVYLQKENIIDESGMPKERFSAEFPKEGPSILRIQQVVRGDSAAYFCASSSRDSYGYTFGSGTRLTVV.